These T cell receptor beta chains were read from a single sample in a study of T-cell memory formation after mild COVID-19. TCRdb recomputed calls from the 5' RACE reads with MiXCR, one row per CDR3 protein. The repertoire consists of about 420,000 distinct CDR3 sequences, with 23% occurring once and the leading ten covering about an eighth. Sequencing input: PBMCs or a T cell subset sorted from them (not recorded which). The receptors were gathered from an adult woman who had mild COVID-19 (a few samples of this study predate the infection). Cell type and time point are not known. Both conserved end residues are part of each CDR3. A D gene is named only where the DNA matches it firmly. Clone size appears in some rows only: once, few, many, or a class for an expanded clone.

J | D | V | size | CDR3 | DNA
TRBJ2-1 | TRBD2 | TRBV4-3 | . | CASSQDLGAGGGNEQFF | TGCGCCAGCAGCCAAGATCTCGGGGCGGGAGGGGGGAATGAGCAGTTCTTC
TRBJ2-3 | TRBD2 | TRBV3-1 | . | CASSQVLLAGGTDTQYF | TGTGCCAGCAGCCAAGTCCTCCTAGCGGGAGGGACAGATACGCAGTATTTT
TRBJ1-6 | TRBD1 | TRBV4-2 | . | CASSQRDRGPNSPLHF | TGTGCCAGCAGCCAGCGGGACAGGGGGCCCAATTCACCCCTCCACTTT
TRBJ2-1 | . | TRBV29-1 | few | CSPTLAMIPLDEQFF | TGCAGCCCTACATTGGCTATGATTCCACTCGATGAGCAGTTCTTC
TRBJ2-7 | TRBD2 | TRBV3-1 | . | CASSQDPGGSSYEQYF | TGTGCCAGCAGCCAAGATCCGGGCGGGAGCTCCTACGAGCAGTACTTC
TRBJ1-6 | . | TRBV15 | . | CATSRDQTNSPLHF | TGTGCCACCAGCAGAGATCAGACCAATTCACCCCTCCACTTT
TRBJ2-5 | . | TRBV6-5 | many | CASSYTRVAETQYF | TGTGCCAGCAGTTACACCAGGGTTGCGGAGACCCAGTACTTC
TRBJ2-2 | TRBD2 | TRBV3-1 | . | CASRRLAGPGELFF | TGTGCCAGCAGGCGACTAGCGGGACCCGGGGAGCTGTTTTTT
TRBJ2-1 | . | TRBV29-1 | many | CSVEESGPEQFF | TGCAGCGTTGAAGAGTCCGGCCCCGAGCAGTTCTTC
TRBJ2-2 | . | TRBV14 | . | CASSQSNTGELFF | TGTGCCAGCAGCCAGAGTAACACCGGGGAGCTGTTTTTT
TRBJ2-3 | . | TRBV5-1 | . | CASSLLGKGTDTQYF | TGCGCCAGCAGCTTGTTGGGTAAAGGCACAGATACGCAGTATTTT
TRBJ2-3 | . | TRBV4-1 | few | CASSIQAGGSDTQYF | TGCGCCAGCAGCATACAGGCTGGGGGGTCAGATACGCAGTATTTT
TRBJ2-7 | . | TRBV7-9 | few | CASIARGAHEQYF | TGTGCCAGCATCGCCCGAGGGGCGCACGAGCAGTACTTC
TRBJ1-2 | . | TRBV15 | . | CATSSLGVGYTF | TGTGCCACCAGCAGCCTGGGGGTCGGCTACACCTTC
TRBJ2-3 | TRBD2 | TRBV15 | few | CATSRQTRAGGTDTQYF | TGTGCCACCAGCAGACAAACCCGGGCGGGGGGCACAGATACGCAGTATTTT
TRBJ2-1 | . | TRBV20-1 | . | CSARSENNEQFF | TGCAGTGCTAGATCGGAAAACAATGAGCAGTTCTTC